The TCR beta chain under discussion was sequenced for a study of T cell responses to AZD1222 COVID-19 vaccine. Overall study context: Some second doses came at about 4 weeks and others at about 12 weeks; these were pooled.

This CDR3 region has 13 residues. After removal of 7 bases from V and 4 bases from J, the junction contained 4 bases not matched to a gene. The protocol was immunoSEQ multiplex PCR, while the TCRdb copy is restricted to in-frame clones and leaves out a portion. Of approximately 97,000 clones in the sample, 84% were seen once. Notes on the study in general: Clonal diversity may have been underestimated, and the donors were mostly white British, with more females than males. The reported proportion of spike-specific TCRs targeting unmutated variant regions was nearly half.

In the case of this clone: Its cognate antigen is unknown.

The clonotype originates from an adult in good health. The sample here was peripheral blood, taken on day 0 of AZD1222 vaccination. The rearrangement uses TRBV12-3 or TRBV12-4 and TRBJ1-2; 9 bases agree with TRBD1. Here the CDR3 reads CASTLTGGYGYTF. CDR3 DNA sequence: TGTGCCAGCACCCTGACAGGGGGCTATGGCTACACCTTC.